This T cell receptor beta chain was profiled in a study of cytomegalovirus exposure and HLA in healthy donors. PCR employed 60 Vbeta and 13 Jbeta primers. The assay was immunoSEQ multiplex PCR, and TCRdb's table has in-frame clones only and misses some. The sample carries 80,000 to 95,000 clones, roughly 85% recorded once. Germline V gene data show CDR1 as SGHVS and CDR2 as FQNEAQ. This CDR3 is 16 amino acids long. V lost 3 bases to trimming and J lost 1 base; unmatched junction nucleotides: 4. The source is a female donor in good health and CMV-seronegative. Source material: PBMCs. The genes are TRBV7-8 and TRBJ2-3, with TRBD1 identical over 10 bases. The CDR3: CASSLGQGRGTDTQYF. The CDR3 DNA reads TGTGCCAGCAGCTTGGGACAGGGGAGAGGCACAGATACGCAGTATTTT. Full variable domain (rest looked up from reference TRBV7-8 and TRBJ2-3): GAGVSQSPRYKVAKRGQDVALRCDPISGHVSLFWYQQALGQGPEFLTYFQNEAQLDKSGLPSDRFFAERPEGSVSTLKIQRTQQEDSAVYLCASSLGQGRGTDTQYFGPGTRLTVL.